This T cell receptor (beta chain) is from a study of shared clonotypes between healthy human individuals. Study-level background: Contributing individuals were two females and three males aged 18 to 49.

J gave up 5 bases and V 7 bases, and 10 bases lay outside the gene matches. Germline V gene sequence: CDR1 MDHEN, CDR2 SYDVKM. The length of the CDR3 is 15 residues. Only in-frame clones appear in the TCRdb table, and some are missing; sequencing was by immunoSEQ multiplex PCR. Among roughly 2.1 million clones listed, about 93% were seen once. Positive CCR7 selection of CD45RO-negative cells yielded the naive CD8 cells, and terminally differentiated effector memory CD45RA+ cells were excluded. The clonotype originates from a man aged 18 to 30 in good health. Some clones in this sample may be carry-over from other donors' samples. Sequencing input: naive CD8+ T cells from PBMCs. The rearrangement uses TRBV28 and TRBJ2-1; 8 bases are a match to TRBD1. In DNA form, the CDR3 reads TGTGCCAGCACCGCCGGGACAGGACAGAACAATGAGCAGTTCTTC. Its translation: CASTAGTGQNNEQFF.